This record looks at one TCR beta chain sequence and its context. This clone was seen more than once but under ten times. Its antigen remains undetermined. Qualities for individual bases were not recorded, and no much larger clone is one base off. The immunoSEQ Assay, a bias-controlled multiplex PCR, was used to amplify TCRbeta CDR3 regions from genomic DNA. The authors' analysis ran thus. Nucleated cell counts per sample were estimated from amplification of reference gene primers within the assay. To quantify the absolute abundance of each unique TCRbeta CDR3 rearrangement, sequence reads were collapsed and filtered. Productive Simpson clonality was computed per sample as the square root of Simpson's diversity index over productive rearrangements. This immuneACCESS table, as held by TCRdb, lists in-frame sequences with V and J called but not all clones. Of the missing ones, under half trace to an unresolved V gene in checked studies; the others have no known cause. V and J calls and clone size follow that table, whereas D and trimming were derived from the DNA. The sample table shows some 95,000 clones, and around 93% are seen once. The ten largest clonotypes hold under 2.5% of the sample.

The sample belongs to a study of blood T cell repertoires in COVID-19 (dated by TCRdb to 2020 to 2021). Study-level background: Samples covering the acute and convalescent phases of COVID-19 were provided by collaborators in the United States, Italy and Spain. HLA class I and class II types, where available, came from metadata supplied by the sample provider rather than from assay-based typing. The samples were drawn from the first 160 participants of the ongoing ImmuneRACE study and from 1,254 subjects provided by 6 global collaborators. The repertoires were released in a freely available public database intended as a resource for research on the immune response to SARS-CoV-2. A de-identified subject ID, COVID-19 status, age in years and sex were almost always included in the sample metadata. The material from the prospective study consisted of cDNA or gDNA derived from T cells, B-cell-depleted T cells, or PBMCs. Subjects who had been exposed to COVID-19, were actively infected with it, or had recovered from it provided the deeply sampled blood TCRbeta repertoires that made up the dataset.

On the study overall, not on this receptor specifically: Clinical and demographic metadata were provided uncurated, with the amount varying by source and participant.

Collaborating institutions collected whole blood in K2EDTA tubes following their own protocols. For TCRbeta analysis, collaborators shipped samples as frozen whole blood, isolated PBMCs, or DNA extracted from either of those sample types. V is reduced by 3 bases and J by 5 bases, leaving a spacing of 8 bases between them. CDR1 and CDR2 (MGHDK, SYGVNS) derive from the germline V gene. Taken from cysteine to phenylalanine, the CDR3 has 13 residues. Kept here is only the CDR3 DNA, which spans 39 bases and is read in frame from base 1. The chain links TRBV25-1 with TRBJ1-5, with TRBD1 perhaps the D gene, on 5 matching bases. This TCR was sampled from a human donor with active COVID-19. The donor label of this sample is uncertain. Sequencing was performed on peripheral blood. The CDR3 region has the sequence CASSEDTYQPQHF. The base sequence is TGTGCCAGCAGTGAGGACACTTATCAGCCCCAGCATTTT.